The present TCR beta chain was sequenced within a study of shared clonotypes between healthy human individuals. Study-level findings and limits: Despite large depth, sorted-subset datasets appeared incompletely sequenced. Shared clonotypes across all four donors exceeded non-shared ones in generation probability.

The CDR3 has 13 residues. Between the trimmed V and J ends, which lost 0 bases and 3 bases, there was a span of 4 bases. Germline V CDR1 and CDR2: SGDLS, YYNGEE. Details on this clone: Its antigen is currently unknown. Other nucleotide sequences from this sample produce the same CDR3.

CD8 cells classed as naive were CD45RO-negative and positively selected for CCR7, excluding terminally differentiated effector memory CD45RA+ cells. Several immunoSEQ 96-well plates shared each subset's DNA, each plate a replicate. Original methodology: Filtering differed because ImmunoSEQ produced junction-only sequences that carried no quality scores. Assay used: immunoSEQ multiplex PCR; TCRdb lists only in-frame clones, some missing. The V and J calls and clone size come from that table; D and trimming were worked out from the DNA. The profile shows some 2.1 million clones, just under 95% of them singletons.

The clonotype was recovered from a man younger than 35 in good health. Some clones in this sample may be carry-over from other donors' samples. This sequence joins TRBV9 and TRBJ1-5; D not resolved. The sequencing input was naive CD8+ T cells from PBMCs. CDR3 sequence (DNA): TGTGCCAGCAGCGTAGGCTCCAATCAGCCCCAGCATTTT. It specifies CASSVGSNQPQHF. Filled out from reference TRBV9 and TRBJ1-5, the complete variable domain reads DSGVTQTPKHLITATGQRVTLRCSPRSGDLSVYWYQQSLDQGLQFLIQYYNGEERAKGNILERFSAQQFPDLHSELNLSSLELGDSALYFCASSVGSNQPQHFGDGTRLSIL.